These 7 T cell receptor beta chains were all obtained from the same sample, sequenced in a study of circulating and synovial CD4+ cells in juvenile arthritis. TCRdb keeps only in-frame clones here, not all; method: immunoSEQ multiplex PCR. Of roughly 13,000 clones listed, 75% to 90% were seen once; the top ten hold around 3.6%. Source material: CD4+ T cells from synovial fluid. The receptors here all came from a human patient with juvenile idiopathic arthritis. Some clones in this sample may be carry-over from other donors' samples.

This sequence joins TRBV2 and TRBJ2-2, with a tentative D call TRBD1 (6 bases). The germline gives CDR1 SNHLY, CDR2 FYNNEI. V was trimmed by 8 bases and J by 0 bases, leaving 7 bases between them. The CDR3 loop spans 13 amino acids. CDR3 in DNA: TGTGCCAGCGGGACAACGAACACCGGGGAGCTGTTTTTT. Residues: CASGTTNTGELFF.

V gene TRBV5-1 combines with J gene TRBJ2-5; a possible D gene is TRBD2 (7 bases). The CDR3 sequence is 17 residues long. Trimming removed 1 base from V and 4 bases from J, with 20 bases in between. Germline loops: CDR1 SGHRS, CDR2 YFSETQ. DNA for the CDR3: TGCGCCAGCAGCTTGCTCGGGGGCGGGAGCTCAGGAGAGACCCAGTACTTC. Its protein product is CASSLLGGGSSGETQYF.

This chain uses TRBV4-1 with TRBJ1-3, with no clear D. Germline CDR1 MGHRA, CDR2 YSYEKL. This CDR3 is built from 15 residues. V was clipped by 1 base and J by 4 bases, with 11 bases between them. The DNA for the CDR3 is TGCGCCAGCAGCCAAGCCAGGTTCCAAGGAAACACCATATATTTT. Protein product: CASSQARFQGNTIYF.

The rearrangement links TRBV6-5 to TRBJ1-5; D uncertain. V lost 6 bases to trimming and J lost 5 bases, with 11 bases between them. CDR1 MNHEY and CDR2 SVGAGI come from the germline V gene. The CDR3 length is 13 residues. DNA for the CDR3: TGTGCCAGCAGCCCAAACATCGATCAGCCCCAGCATTTT. Residues: CASSPNIDQPQHF.

The chain combines TRBV27 with TRBJ1-5; the match to TRBD1 covers 9 bases. Trimming removed 6 bases from V and 6 bases from J; junction bases left unmatched: 9. The CDR3 is made up of 15 amino acids. CDR1 is MNHEY and CDR2 is SMNVEV in the germline V gene (reference sequence). CDR3 sequence (DNA): TGTGCCAGCAGCCAGACAGGGGGATTGGGTCAGCCCCAGCATTTT. Translating it yields CASSQTGGLGQPQHF.

This rearrangement joins TRBV5-6 to TRBJ2-5; D perhaps matches TRBD1 (7 bases). The CDR3 sequence is 12 residues long. V was clipped by 6 bases and J by 11 bases, with 17 bases between them. CDR1 is SGHDT and CDR2 is YYEEEE in the germline V gene. The CDR3 sequence is CASKTGPREQYF. In DNA, the CDR3 is TGTGCCAGCAAGACAGGGCCACGGGAGCAGTACTTC.

The chain uses TRBV5-6 and TRBJ2-7; D is possibly TRBD2 (5 bases). The V gene's germline CDR1 is SGHDT and CDR2 YYEEEE. CDR3 length: 12 amino acids. Trimming cost V 4 bases and J 4 bases, with 9 bases left between them. Here the CDR3 DNA reads TGTGCCAGCAGCATGGGAGTATACGAGCAGTACTTC. Protein: CASSMGVYEQYF.